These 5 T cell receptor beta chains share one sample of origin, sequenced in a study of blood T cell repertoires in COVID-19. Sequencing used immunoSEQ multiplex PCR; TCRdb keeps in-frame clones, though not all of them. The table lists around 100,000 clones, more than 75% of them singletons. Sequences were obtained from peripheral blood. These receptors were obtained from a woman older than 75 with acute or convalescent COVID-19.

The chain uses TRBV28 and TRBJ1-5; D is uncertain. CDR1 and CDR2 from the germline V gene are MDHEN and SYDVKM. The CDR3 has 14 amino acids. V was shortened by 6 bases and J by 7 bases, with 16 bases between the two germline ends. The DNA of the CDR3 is TGTGCCAGCAGCTCCTGGGCACCAGGACAGCCCCAGCATTTT. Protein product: CASSSWAPGQPQHF. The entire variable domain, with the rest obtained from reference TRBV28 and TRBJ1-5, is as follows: DVKVTQSSRYLVKRTGEKVFLECVQDMDHENMFWYRQDPGLGLRLIYFSYDVKMKEKGDIPEGYSVSREKKERFSLILESASTNQTSMYLCASSSWAPGQPQHFGDGTRLSIL.

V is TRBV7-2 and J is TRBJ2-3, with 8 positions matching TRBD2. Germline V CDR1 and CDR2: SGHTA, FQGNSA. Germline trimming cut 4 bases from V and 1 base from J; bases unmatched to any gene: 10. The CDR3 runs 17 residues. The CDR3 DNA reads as TGTGCCAGCAGCTCTAACATGGGACTAGTAGGCACAGATACGCAGTATTTT. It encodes CASSSNMGLVGTDTQYF.

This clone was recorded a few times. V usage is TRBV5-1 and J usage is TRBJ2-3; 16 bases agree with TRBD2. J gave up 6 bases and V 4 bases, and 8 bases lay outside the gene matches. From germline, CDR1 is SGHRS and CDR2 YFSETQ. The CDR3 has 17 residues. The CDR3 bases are TGCGCCAGCAGCGGGACTAGCGGGGGGGCCCTAGCCGATACGCAGTATTTT. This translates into CASSGTSGGALADTQYF.

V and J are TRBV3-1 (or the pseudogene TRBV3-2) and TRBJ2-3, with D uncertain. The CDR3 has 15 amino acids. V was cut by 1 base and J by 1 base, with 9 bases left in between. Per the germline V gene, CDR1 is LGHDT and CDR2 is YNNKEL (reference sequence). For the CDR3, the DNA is TGTGCCAGCAGCCAAGGGAGTTTGCGCACAGATACGCAGTATTTT. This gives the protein CASSQGSLRTDTQYF.

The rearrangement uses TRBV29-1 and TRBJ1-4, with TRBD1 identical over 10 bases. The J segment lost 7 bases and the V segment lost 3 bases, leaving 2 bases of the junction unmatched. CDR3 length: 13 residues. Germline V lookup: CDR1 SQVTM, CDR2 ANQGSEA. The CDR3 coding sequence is TGCAGCGTTGAGGGACAGGGGAGTGAAAAACTGTTTTTT. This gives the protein CSVEGQGSEKLFF.